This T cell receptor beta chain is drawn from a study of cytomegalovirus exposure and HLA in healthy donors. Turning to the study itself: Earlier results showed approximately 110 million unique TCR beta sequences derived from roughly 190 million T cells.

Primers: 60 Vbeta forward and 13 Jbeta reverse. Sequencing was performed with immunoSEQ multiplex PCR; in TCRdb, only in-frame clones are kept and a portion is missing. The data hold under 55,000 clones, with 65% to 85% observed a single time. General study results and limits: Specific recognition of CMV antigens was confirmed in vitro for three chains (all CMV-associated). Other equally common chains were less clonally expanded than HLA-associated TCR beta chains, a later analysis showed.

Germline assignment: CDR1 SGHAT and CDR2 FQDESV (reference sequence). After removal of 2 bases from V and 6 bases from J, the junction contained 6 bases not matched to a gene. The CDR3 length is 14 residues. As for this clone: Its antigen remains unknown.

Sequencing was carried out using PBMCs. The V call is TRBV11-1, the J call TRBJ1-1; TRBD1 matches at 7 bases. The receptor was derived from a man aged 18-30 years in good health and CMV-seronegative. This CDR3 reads CASSLQGGFAEAFF. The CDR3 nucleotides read TGTGCCAGCAGCTTACAGGGGGGCTTTGCTGAAGCTTTCTTT.